A single sample is the source of the 28 T cell receptor beta chains below, sequenced in a study of blood T cell repertoires in COVID-19. Repertoires were generated with immunoSEQ multiplex PCR, while TCRdb's copy carries only in-frame clones and drops some. The repertoire holds over 25,000 clones, less than 95% seen once, with roughly 1% in the top ten. Sequencing was performed on peripheral blood. The origin of the receptors is a man in his 70s with active or convalescent COVID-19.

This rearrangement joins TRBV2 to TRBJ2-1, with 8 bases lining up with TRBD1. V was pared by 4 bases and J by 7 bases, with 6 bases of the junction left unmatched. Germline V gives CDR1 SNHLY, CDR2 FYNNEI. This CDR3 comprises 14 residues. CDR3 in amino acids: CASSAGTGLNEQFF. The CDR3 DNA sequence: TGTGCCAGCAGTGCCGGGACAGGCTTGAATGAGCAGTTCTTC.

V gene TRBV7-9 combines with J gene TRBJ1-1, with TRBD1 matching 9 bases. The CDR3 runs 12 residues. CDR1 and CDR2 (germline): SEHNR, FQNEAQ (reference sequence). Trimming cost V 1 base and J 11 bases; bases outside gene matches: 2. Written as DNA, the CDR3 is TGTGCCAGCAGCTTAGGTGGGACAGGGGCTTTCTTT. Protein sequence: CASSLGGTGAFF.

The rearrangement joins TRBV4-1 to TRBJ1-2; weak D call: TRBD1 (5 bases). Trimming took off 3 bases at V and 1 base at J, with 15 bases between the two ends. The CDR3 consists of 16 residues. CDR1 is MGHRA and CDR2 is YSYEKL in the germline V gene. In DNA form, the CDR3 reads TGCGCCAGCAGCCAGACCACCAGACAGCTTAACTATGGCTACACCTTC. Its protein product is CASSQTTRQLNYGYTF.

This clone was seen a single time. The chain is built from TRBV10-3 and TRBJ2-3, with 9 bases that match TRBD2. Germline trimming cut 8 bases from V and 0 bases from J; bases unmatched to any gene: 6. The CDR3 sequence is 15 residues long. Looked up from germline, CDR1 is ENHRY and CDR2 is SYGVKD. The CDR3 loop reads CAISASGTSTDTQYF. The CDR3 DNA follows: TGTGCCATCTCAGCTAGCGGGACTAGCACAGATACGCAGTATTTT.

The chain is built from TRBV6-5 and TRBJ1-1, with unresolved D. Germline V gives CDR1 MNHEY, CDR2 SVGAGI. The CDR3 has 11 residues. Between the trimmed V and J ends, which lost 2 bases and 7 bases, there was a span of 5 bases. CDR3 residues: CASSYRFEAFF. The CDR3 DNA follows: TGTGCCAGCAGTTACCGGTTTGAAGCTTTCTTT.

The V and J genes are TRBV2 and TRBJ1-6; maybe TRBD1 (5 bases). The CDR3 is 15 residues long. V was cut by 4 bases and J by 3 bases, with 10 bases left in between. The germline gives CDR1 SNHLY, CDR2 FYNNEI. CDR3 bases: TGTGCCAGCAGTGCGACAGCAAACTATAATTCACCCCTCCACTTT. This gives the protein CASSATANYNSPLHF.

The chain combines TRBV5-4 with TRBJ2-3, with TRBD2 matching over 12 bases. Germline V gene data show CDR1 as SGHNT and CDR2 as YYREEE (reference sequence). V gave up 2 bases and J gave up 0 bases; unmatched junction bases: 1. This CDR3 contains 16 residues. CDR3 amino acids: CASSLGLAGSTDTQYF. CDR3 nucleotides: TGTGCCAGCAGCTTAGGACTAGCGGGGAGCACAGATACGCAGTATTTT.

V is TRBV5-1 and J is TRBJ1-5; D possibly corresponds to TRBD1 (6 bases). CDR3 length equals 13 residues. Germline CDR1 and CDR2: SGHRS and YFSETQ. Trimming stripped 3 bases from V and 7 bases from J, with 11 bases between. CDR3 region: CASSWDISQPQHF. For the CDR3, the DNA is TGCGCCAGCAGCTGGGACATCTCCCAGCCCCAGCATTTT.

V gene TRBV2 combines with J gene TRBJ1-1; the match to TRBD1 covers 11 bases. Germline values: CDR1 SNHLY, CDR2 FYNNEI. This CDR3 has 16 amino acids. Trimming removed 5 bases from V and 1 base from J; junction bases left unmatched: 6. The CDR3 loop reads CASSRTGGHGNTEAFF. In DNA, the CDR3 is TGTGCCAGCAGTAGGACAGGGGGCCACGGGAACACTGAAGCTTTCTTT.

The gene calls are TRBV4-2 and TRBJ1-1, with 7 bases matching TRBD1. This CDR3 contains 14 residues. CDR1 is LGHNA and CDR2 is YNFKEQ in the germline V gene. Trimming cost V 4 bases and J 2 bases; bases outside gene matches: 4. The CDR3 nucleotides read TGTGCCAGCAGCCCAGCAGGGGGAAACACTGAAGCTTTCTTT. Residues: CASSPAGGNTEAFF.

This clone was seen more than once but under ten times. This chain links TRBV5-4 with TRBJ1-2; 11 bases align to TRBD1. CDR3 length: 14 amino acids. The V and J ends lost 4 bases and 6 bases, in that order; junction bases with no gene match: 5. Germline loops: CDR1 SGHNT, CDR2 YYREEE (reference sequence). CDR3 sequence: CASSRTGGVDGYTF. The DNA of the CDR3 is TGTGCCAGCAGCCGGACAGGGGGCGTGGATGGCTACACCTTC.

The chain is built from TRBV6-2 or TRBV6-3 and TRBJ2-3; the D is unclear. The CDR3 extends over 12 amino acids. In germline, CDR1 is MNHEY, CDR2 SVGEGT. V was trimmed by 4 bases and J by 0 bases, leaving 2 bases between them. The CDR3 sequence is CASSSSTDTQYF. The DNA of the CDR3 is TGTGCCAGCAGTTCTAGCACAGATACGCAGTATTTT.

V gene TRBV30 combines with J gene TRBJ1-6; D may be TRBD1 (6 bases). This CDR3 has 13 residues. Trimming stripped 3 bases from V and 4 bases from J, with 7 bases between. Germline V gene lookup returns CDR1 GTSNPN and CDR2 SVGIG (reference sequence). Here the CDR3 reads CAWSGQYNSPLHF. CDR3 DNA: TGTGCCTGGAGCGGACAGTATAATTCACCCCTCCACTTT.

This clone was seen once. V gene TRBV5-6 combines with J gene TRBJ2-7; TRBD1 is a possible D gene (5 bases). The CDR3 loop spans 12 amino acids. Per germline, CDR1 SGHDT and CDR2 YYEEEE. Deletions cut 3 bases from V and 1 base from J, with 5 bases between. The CDR3 here is CASSSGSYEQYF. In nucleotides, the CDR3 is TGTGCCAGCAGCTCAGGGTCCTACGAGCAGTACTTC.

The chain employs TRBV7-3 and TRBJ2-5; 8 bases align to TRBD2. The V gene end was trimmed by 5 bases and the J gene end by 6 bases; junction bases not matched to a gene: 11. CDR3 length: 15 amino acids. CDR1 is SGHTA and CDR2 is FQGTGA in the germline V gene. In DNA, the CDR3 is TGTGCCAGCAGCGTGACGGGGGGGCGCGAACAGACCCAGTACTTC. It specifies CASSVTGGREQTQYF.

The rearrangement joins TRBV12-3 or TRBV12-4 to TRBJ1-1, with D possibly matching TRBD1 (5 bases). The V gene lost 7 bases and the J gene lost 11 bases, with 20 bases spanning the gap. This CDR3 comprises 13 residues. DNA of the CDR3: TGTGCCAGCACCCTCTCCGGGGGGGGAACGGCTTTCTTT. As protein: CASTLSGGGTAFF.

The V call is TRBV11-1, the J call TRBJ1-1; 8 bases fit TRBD1. The CDR3 length is 15 residues. Per the germline V gene, CDR1 is SGHAT and CDR2 is FQDESV (reference sequence). V was clipped by 2 bases and J by 4 bases; unmatched bases: 6. The CDR3 sequence: CASSLRAGGTTEAFF. CDR3 nucleotide sequence: TGTGCCAGCAGCTTAAGGGCAGGGGGCACCACTGAAGCTTTCTTT.

This chain connects TRBV9 to TRBJ1-6, with D possibly matching TRBD1 (5 bases). Trimming left V 3 bases short and J 5 bases short, with 15 bases between. Germline CDR1 SGDLS, CDR2 YYNGEE. CDR3 length: 16 amino acids. The DNA for the CDR3 is TGTGCCAGCAGCGCTTCGGGTGGGGCGGATAATTCACCCCTCCACTTT. Protein sequence: CASSASGGADNSPLHF.

J is TRBJ1-1 and V is TRBV28, with D possibly matching TRBD1 (6 bases). Trimming took off 5 bases at V and 1 base at J, with 17 bases between the two ends. This CDR3 comprises 16 residues. CDR1 and CDR2 (germline): MDHEN, SYDVKM. CDR3 amino acids: CASSPVGRGANTEAFF. The DNA for the CDR3 is TGTGCCAGCAGTCCTGTGGGGAGGGGGGCGAACACTGAAGCTTTCTTT.

The chain carries TRBV5-6 and TRBJ1-2, with 10 bases lining up with TRBD1. The J segment lost 4 bases and the V segment lost 4 bases, leaving 4 bases of the junction unmatched. The CDR3 has 14 amino acids. Germline V gene lookup returns CDR1 SGHDT and CDR2 YYEEEE. Here the CDR3 reads CASSIDRGRYGYTF. In DNA form, the CDR3 reads TGTGCCAGCAGCATCGACAGGGGGCGCTATGGCTACACCTTC.

This chain links TRBV12-3 or TRBV12-4 with TRBJ1-1; 9 positions agree with TRBD1. V was clipped by 5 bases and J by 10 bases; unmatched bases: 2. CDR3 size: 11 residues. The CDR3 coding sequence is TGTGCCAGCAGTGGGGACAGGGCAGCTTTCTTT. As protein: CASSGDRAAFF.

This clone has only a few counts. The chain is built from TRBV11-2 and TRBJ2-1, with D possibly being TRBD2 (6 bases). This CDR3 is 15 amino acids long. Germline CDR1 and CDR2: SGHAT and FQNNGV. V lost 6 bases and J 4 bases, leaving 16 bases between the germline ends. CDR3 in amino acids: CASSALAGLYNEQFF. CDR3 sequence (DNA): TGTGCCAGCAGTGCCTTGGCGGGGCTATACAATGAGCAGTTCTTC.

This chain joins TRBV5-6 and TRBJ1-3; TRBD1 is a possible D gene (5 bases). V was cut by 4 bases and J by 3 bases, with 11 bases left in between. The CDR3 covers 14 residues. Per germline, CDR1 SGHDT and CDR2 YYEEEE. CDR3: CASSTPGLGNTIYF. In DNA, the CDR3 is TGTGCCAGCAGCACCCCGGGACTTGGAAACACCATATATTTT.

The rearrangement joins TRBV4-1 to TRBJ2-3; 9 bases are shared with TRBD1. The J segment lost 6 bases and the V segment lost 4 bases, leaving 8 bases of the junction unmatched. The length of the CDR3 is 15 residues. The germline V gene encodes CDR1 MGHRA and CDR2 YSYEKL. The CDR3 sequence: CASSRRDREGDTQYF. In nucleotides, the CDR3 is TGCGCCAGCAGCCGAAGGGACAGGGAGGGGGATACGCAGTATTTT.

This chain uses TRBV4-2 with TRBJ2-7, with TRBD2 identical over 11 bases. CDR1 and CDR2 from the germline V gene are LGHNA and YNFKEQ. The CDR3 has 18 amino acids. V lost 4 bases and J lost 1; bases outside the gene matches: 12. Here the CDR3 reads CASSRRSGGAVGSYEQYF. Here the CDR3 DNA reads TGTGCCAGCAGCCGACGTAGCGGGGGGGCAGTAGGGTCCTACGAGCAGTACTTC.

This clone was seen a single time. This rearrangement joins TRBV2 to TRBJ1-1; D call uncertain. The CDR3 runs 14 residues. Trimming left V 2 bases short and J 1 base short, with 8 bases between. In germline, CDR1 is SNHLY, CDR2 FYNNEI. CDR3: CASSEYEGNTEAFF. The DNA of the CDR3 is TGTGCCAGCAGTGAATATGAGGGGAACACTGAAGCTTTCTTT.

The count of this clone is one. The chain combines TRBV6-2 or TRBV6-3 with TRBJ2-7; the D gene is possibly TRBD1 (6 bases). This CDR3 is built from 14 residues. Looked up from germline, CDR1 is MNHEY and CDR2 is SVGEGT. The V and J ends lost 2 bases and 3 bases respectively, with 11 bases between them. This CDR3 is CASSYLHRDYEQYF. Written as DNA, the CDR3 is TGTGCCAGCAGTTACCTTCACAGGGACTACGAGCAGTACTTC.

The gene calls are TRBV5-1 and TRBJ2-5; the D gene is possibly TRBD2 (5 bases). There are 16 residues in the CDR3. Germline V gene sequence: CDR1 SGHRS, CDR2 YFSETQ. Between the trimmed V and J ends, which lost 0 bases and 1 base, there was a span of 13 bases. CDR3 protein: CASSLGVAGIQETQYF. The CDR3 coding sequence is TGCGCCAGCAGCTTGGGGGTTGCGGGTATCCAAGAGACCCAGTACTTC.